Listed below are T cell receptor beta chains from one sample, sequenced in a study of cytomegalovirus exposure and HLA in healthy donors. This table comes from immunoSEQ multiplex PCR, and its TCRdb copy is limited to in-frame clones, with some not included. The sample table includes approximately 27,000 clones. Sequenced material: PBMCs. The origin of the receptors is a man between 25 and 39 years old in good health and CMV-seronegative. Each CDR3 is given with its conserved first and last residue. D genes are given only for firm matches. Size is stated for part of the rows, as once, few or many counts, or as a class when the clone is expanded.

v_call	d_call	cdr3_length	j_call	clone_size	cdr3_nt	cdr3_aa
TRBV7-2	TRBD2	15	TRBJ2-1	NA	TGTGCCAGCAGCTCAGCGGGGAGCTCCTACAATGAGCAGTTCTTC	CASSSAGSSYNEQFF
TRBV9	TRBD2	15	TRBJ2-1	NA	TGTGCCAGCAGCGTAGGCGGGGGGGGCTACAATGAGCAGTTCTTC	CASSVGGGGYNEQFF
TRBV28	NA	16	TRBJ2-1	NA	TGTGCCAGCAGTTCAATCACAGGGCTTTCCTACAATGAGCAGTTCTTC	CASSSITGLSYNEQFF
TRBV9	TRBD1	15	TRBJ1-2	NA	TGTGCCAGCAGCGTAGAACCGGGACAGGGGGCACGCTACACCTTC	CASSVEPGQGARYTF
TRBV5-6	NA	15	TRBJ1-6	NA	TGTGCCAGCAGCTTGAGGCAGGGATTAGGTTCACCCCTCCACTTT	CASSLRQGLGSPLHF
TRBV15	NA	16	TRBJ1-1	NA	TGTGCCACCAGCATTAGAAGAACAGTTCGGAACACTGAAGCTTTCTTT	CATSIRRTVRNTEAFF
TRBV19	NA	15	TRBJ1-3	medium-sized	TGTGCCAGCAGGATGGGGGGTAGATCTGGAAACACCATATATTTT	CASRMGGRSGNTIYF
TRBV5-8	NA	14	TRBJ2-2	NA	TGTGCCAGCAGCTTGGCCAGAGGGTACGGGGAGCTGTTTTTT	CASSLARGYGELFF
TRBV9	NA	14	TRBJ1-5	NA	TGTGCCAGCAGCGTTGGAGTTAGCAATCAGCCCCAGCATTTT	CASSVGVSNQPQHF
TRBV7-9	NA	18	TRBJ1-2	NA	TGTGCCAGCAGCTTATGGTTATCTTTCGGACTCCAATTATATGGCTACACCTTC	CASSLWLSFGLQLYGYTF
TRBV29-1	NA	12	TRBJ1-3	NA	TGCAGCGTTCGACAGTCTGGAAACACCATATATTTT	CSVRQSGNTIYF
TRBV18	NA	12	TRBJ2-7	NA	TGTGCCAGCTCACGGAACCAGGACGAGCAGTACTTC	CASSRNQDEQYF
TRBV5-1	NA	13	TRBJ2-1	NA	TGCGCCAGCAGCGACCTAACCGGGAATGAGCAGTTCTTC	CASSDLTGNEQFF
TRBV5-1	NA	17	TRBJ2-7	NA	TGCGCCAGCAGCCCAATTACGGGAAGGATCTGGAACTACGAGCAGTACTTC	CASSPITGRIWNYEQYF
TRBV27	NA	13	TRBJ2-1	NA	TGTGCCAGCAGTCCCTCGGGGGGCTGGGAGCAGTTCTTC	CASSPSGGWEQFF
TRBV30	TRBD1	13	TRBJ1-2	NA	TGTGCCTGGAACCAACAGGGGGTCGGTGGCTACACCTTC	CAWNQQGVGGYTF
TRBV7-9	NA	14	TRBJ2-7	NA	TGTGCCAGCAGCTTGGCGGGGACGTCCTACGAGCAGTACTTC	CASSLAGTSYEQYF
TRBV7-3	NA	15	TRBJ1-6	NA	TGTGCCAGCAGGTCTACCGGACAGATGAATTCACCCCTCCACTTT	CASRSTGQMNSPLHF
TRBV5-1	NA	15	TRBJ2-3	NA	TGCGCCAGCAGCTTGGCCCCCCCTAGCACAGATACGCAGTATTTT	CASSLAPPSTDTQYF
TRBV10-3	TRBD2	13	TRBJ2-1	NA	TGTGCCATCAAGGTAGCGGGAGTTGATGAGCAGTTCTTC	CAIKVAGVDEQFF
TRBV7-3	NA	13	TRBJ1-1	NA	TGTGCCAGCAGTTTAAGCGGGGGCACTGAAGCTTTCTTT	CASSLSGGTEAFF
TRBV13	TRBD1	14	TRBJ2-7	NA	TGTGCCAGCAGCTCCCGGGACAGCTCCTACGAGCAGTACTTC	CASSSRDSSYEQYF
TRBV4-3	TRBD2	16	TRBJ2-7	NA	TGCGCCAGCAGCCAAACTAGCGGGGGGGCCTTGTGGGAGCAGTACTTC	CASSQTSGGALWEQYF
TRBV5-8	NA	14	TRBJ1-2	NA	TGTGCCAGCAGCTACGGGGGGGGAGCCGGTGGCTACACCTTC	CASSYGGGAGGYTF
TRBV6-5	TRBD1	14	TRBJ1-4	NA	TGTGCCACCTGGAGGGACAGGGCGGGGGAAAAACTGTTTTTT	CATWRDRAGEKLFF
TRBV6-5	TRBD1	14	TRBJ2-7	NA	TGTGCCAGCAGTTACGGGACAGGAGTGTACGAGCAGTACTTC	CASSYGTGVYEQYF
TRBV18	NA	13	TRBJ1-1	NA	TGTGCCAGCTCACACGGACAGAACACTGAAGCTTTCTTT	CASSHGQNTEAFF
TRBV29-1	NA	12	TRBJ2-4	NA	TGCAGCGTCAGCACTAGCCGAAACATTCAGTACTTC	CSVSTSRNIQYF
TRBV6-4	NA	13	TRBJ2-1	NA	TGTGCCAGCAGAAAGACTTCTTACAATGAGCAGTTCTTC	CASRKTSYNEQFF
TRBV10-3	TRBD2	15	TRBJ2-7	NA	TGTGCCATCAGTGATATTAGCGGGACCTCCTACGAGCAGTACTTC	CAISDISGTSYEQYF
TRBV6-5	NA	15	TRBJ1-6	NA	TGTGCCAGTACATCGACAGTGTCGTATAATTCACCCCTCCACTTT	CASTSTVSYNSPLHF
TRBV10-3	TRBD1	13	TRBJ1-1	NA	TGTGCCATCAGAACGACAGGGGGAACTGAAGCTTTCTTT	CAIRTTGGTEAFF
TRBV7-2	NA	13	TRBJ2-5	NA	TGTGCCAGCAGCTTTGCCAGTCAAGAGACCCAGTACTTC	CASSFASQETQYF
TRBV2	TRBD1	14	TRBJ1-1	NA	TGTGCCAGCAGTGTTAGGGGGCCGAACACTGAAGCTTTCTTT	CASSVRGPNTEAFF
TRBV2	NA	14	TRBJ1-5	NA	TGTGCCAGCAGTTACAGGAGTAGCAATCAGCCCCAGCATTTT	CASSYRSSNQPQHF
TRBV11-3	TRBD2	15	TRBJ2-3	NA	TGTGCCAGCAGCTCAAGCGGGGGGGGCACAGATACGCAGTATTTT	CASSSSGGGTDTQYF
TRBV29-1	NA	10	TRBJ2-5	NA	TGCAGCGTTGAAGCGGTGACCCAGTACTTC	CSVEAVTQYF
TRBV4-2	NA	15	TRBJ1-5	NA	TGTGCCAGCAGCTGGGTTTCGGGGGAGGGCCAGCCCCAGCATTTT	CASSWVSGEGQPQHF
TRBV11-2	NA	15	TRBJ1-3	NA	TGTGCCAGCAGCTTAGGGCCCAGCTCTGGAAACACCATATATTTT	CASSLGPSSGNTIYF
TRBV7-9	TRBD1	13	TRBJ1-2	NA	TGTGCCAGCAGGAAACAGGGGGGGGAGGGCTACACCTTC	CASRKQGGEGYTF
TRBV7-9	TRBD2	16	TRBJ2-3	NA	TGTGCCAGCAGCTTAGAGGCGGGAGTGCTCACAGATACGCAGTATTTT	CASSLEAGVLTDTQYF
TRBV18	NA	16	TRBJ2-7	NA	TGTGCCAGCTCCCCGGGGCTCGGGGGGCAGGCCTACGAGCAGTACTTC	CASSPGLGGQAYEQYF
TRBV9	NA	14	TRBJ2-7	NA	TGTGCCAGCAGCGTAGGGGCCTTACCTGAGGAGCAGTACTTC	CASSVGALPEEQYF
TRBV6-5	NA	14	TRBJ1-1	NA	TGTGCCAGCAAATTACTGGGAGAACGGACTGAAGCTTTCTTT	CASKLLGERTEAFF
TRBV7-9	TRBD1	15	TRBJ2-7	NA	TGTGCCAGCAGCCCGACCGGGACAGGGGCCTACGAGCAGTACTTC	CASSPTGTGAYEQYF
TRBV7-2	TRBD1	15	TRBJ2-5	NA	TGTGCCAGCGGAATCCTGGGACAGGCCTCGGAGACCCAGTACTTC	CASGILGQASETQYF
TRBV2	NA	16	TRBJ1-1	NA	TGTGCCAGCAGCGCAGAAATCCTGACAGGGAACACTGAAGCTTTCTTT	CASSAEILTGNTEAFF
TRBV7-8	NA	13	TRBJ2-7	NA	TGTGCCAGCAGCTTCTCAGGGGGGAAAGAGCAGTACTTC	CASSFSGGKEQYF
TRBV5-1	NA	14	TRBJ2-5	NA	TGCGCCAGCAGCTTTGGGCCGGGGAAGGAGACCCAGTACTTC	CASSFGPGKETQYF